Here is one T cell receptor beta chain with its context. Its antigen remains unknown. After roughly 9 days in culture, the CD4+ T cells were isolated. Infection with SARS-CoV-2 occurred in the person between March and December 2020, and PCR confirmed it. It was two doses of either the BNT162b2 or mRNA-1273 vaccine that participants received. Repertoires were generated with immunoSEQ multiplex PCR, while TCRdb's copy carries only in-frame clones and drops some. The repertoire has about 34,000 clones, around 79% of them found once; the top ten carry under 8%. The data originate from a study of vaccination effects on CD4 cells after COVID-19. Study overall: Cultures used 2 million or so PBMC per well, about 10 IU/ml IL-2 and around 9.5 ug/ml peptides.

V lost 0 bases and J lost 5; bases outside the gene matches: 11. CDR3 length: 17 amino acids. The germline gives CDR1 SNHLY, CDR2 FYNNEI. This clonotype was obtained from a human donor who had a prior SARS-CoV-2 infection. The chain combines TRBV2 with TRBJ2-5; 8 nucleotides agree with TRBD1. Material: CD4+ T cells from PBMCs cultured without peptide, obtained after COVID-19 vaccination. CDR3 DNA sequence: TGTGCCAGCAGTGAAGCGTTGGACAGGGTGAAGCAGGAGACCCAGTACTTC. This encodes CASSEALDRVKQETQYF.